This TCR beta chain was found in a study of cytotoxic CD8 clonotypes in ibrutinib-treated CLL. Study context: Response sampling came at median about a year of treatment, ranging about 6 to 36 months. Samples averaged roughly 280,000 productive templates and 90,000 to 100,000 productive rearrangements.

Comments on this clone: The antigen is undetermined.

For TCR beta libraries, roughly 2 micrograms of genomic DNA were obtained from cryopreserved PBMCs. Whole-study findings and limits: Sustained-remission patients were sampled at different times than progressing patients were.

The repertoire was sequenced with immunoSEQ multiplex PCR; TCRdb's copy has only in-frame clones and lacks some. Here the sample spans 150,000 to 200,000 clones, about 88% being singletons. CDR3 length: 15 residues. Trimming cost V 7 bases and J 0 bases, with 10 bases left between them. The germline CDR1 and CDR2 sequences are LNHDA and SQIVND (reference sequence). The chain carries TRBV19 and TRBJ2-6; possibly TRBD2 for D (7 bases). The sequence was collected from a human donor with chronic lymphocytic leukemia. The sample consisted of PBMCs, taken at disease progression, from a patient treated with ibrutinib. The CDR3 loop is CASMGGGSGANVLTF. The DNA of the CDR3 is TGTGCCAGTATGGGAGGGGGCTCTGGGGCCAACGTCCTGACTTTC.